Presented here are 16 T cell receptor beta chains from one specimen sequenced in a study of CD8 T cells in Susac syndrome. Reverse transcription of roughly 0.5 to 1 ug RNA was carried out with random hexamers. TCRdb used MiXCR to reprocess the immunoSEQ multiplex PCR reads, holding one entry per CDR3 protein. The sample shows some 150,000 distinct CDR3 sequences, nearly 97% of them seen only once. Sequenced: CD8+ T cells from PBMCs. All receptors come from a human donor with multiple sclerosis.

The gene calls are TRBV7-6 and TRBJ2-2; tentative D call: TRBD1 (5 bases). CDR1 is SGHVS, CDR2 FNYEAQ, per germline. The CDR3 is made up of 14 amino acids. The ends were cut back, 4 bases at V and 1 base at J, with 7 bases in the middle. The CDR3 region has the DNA TGTGCCAGCAGCTCGACAGTGAACACCGGGGAGCTGTTTTTT. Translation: CASSSTVNTGELFF.

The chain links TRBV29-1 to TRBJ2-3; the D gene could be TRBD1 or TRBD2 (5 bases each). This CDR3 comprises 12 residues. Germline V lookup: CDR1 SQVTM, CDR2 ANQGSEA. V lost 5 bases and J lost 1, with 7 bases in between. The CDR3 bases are TGCAGCGTTCTGGGGGGCACAGATACGCAGTATTTT. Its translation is CSVLGGTDTQYF.

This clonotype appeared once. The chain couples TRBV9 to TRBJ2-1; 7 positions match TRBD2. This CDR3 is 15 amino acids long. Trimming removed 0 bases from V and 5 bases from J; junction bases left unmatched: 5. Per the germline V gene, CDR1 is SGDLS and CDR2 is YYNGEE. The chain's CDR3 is CASSVGVGGDNEQFF. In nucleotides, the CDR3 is TGTGCCAGCAGCGTAGGCGTGGGAGGGGACAATGAGCAGTTCTTC. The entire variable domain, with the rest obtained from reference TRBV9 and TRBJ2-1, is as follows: DSGVTQTPKHLITATGQRVTLRCSPRSGDLSVYWYQQSLDQGLQFLIQYYNGEERAKGNILERFSAQQFPDLHSELNLSSLELGDSALYFCASSVGVGGDNEQFFGPGTRLTVL.

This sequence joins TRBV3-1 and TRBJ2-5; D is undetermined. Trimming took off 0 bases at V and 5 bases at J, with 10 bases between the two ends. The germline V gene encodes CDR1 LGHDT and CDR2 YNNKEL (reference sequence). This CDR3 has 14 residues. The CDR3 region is CASSQDAAGETQYF. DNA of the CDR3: TGTGCCAGCAGCCAAGATGCGGCTGGGGAGACCCAGTACTTC.

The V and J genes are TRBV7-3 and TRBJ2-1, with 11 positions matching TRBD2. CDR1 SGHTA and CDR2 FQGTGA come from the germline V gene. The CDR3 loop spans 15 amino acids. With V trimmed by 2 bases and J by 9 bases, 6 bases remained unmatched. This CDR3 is CASSLGLAGGTEQFF. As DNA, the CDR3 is TGTGCCAGCAGCTTAGGGTTAGCGGGGGGGACTGAGCAGTTCTTC.

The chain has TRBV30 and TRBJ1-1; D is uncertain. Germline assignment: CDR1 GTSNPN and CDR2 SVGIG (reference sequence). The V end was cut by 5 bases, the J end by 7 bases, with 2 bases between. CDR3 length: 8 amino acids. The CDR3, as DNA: TGTGCCTGGGGTGAAGCTTTCTTT. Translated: CAWGEAFF.

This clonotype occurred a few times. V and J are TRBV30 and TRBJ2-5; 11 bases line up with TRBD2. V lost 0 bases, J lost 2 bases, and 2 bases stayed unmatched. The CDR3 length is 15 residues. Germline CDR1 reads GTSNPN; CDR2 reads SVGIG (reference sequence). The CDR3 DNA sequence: TGTGCCTGGAGTGTTCTAGCGGGGGGTCAAGAGACCCAGTACTTC. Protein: CAWSVLAGGQETQYF.

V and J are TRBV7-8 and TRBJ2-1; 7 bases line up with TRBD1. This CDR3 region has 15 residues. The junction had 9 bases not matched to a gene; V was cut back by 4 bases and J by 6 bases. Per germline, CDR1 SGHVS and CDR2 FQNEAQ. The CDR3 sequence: CASSSPRTGSNEQFF. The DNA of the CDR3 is TGTGCCAGCAGCTCCCCAAGGACAGGAAGCAATGAGCAGTTCTTC.

For the CDR3, the DNA is TGTGCCAGCAGCGTTGGCGGGACCTGGACGGACGCTGAAGCTTTCTTT. Translating it yields CASSVGGTWTDAEAFF. The gene calls are TRBV9 and TRBJ1-1, with TRBD1 as a possible D gene (5 bases). This CDR3 region has 16 residues. Germline assignment: CDR1 SGDLS and CDR2 YYNGEE. Trimming took 2 bases from V and 6 from J, leaving 20 bases between them.

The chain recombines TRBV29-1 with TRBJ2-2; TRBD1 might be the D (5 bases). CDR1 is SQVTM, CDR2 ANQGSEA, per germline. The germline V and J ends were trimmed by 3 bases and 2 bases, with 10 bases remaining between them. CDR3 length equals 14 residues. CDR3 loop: CSVDSRENTGELFF. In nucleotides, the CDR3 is TGCAGCGTTGATTCCAGGGAAAACACCGGGGAGCTGTTTTTT.

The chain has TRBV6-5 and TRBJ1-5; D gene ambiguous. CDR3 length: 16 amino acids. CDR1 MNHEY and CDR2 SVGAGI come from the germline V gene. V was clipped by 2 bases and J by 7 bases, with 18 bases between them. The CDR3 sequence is CASSYGPPGESQPQHF. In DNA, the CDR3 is TGTGCCAGCAGTTACGGGCCGCCCGGGGAGTCCCAGCCCCAGCATTTT.

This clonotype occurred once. For the CDR3, the DNA is TGTGCCAGCACGGTGACTGAAGCTTTCTTT. Amino acids: CASTVTEAFF. The rearrangement links TRBV7-9 to TRBJ1-1; D unclear. Germline values: CDR1 SEHNR, CDR2 FQNEAQ (reference sequence). The CDR3 has 10 residues. V shed 7 bases and J shed 5 bases, with 5 bases lying between them. Full variable domain (rest looked up from reference TRBV7-9 and TRBJ1-1): DTGVSQNPRHKITKRGQNVTFRCDPISEHNRLYWYRQTLGQGPEFLTYFQNEAQLEKSRLLSDRFSAERPKGSFSTLEIQRTEQGDSAMYLCASTVTEAFFGQGTRLTVV.

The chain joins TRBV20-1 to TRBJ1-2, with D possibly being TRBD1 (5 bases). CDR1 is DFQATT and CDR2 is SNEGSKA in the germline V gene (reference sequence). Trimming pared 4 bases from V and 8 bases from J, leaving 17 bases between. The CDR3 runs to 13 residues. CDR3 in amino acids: CSATQGEISGYTF. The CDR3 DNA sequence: TGCAGTGCTACCCAGGGAGAGATTTCAGGCTACACCTTC.

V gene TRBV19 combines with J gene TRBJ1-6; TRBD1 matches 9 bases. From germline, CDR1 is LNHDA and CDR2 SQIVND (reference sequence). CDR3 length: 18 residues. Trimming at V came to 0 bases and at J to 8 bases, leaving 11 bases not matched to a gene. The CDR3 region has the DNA TGTGCCAGTAGTATAGATTCCCCCACAGGGGGCTCGGATTCACCCCTCCACTTT. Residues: CASSIDSPTGGSDSPLHF.

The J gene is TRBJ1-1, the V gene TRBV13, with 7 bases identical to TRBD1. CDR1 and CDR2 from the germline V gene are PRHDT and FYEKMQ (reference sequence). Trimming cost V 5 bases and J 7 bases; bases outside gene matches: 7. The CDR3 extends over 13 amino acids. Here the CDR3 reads CASSDYRDSEAFF. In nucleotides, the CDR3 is TGTGCCAGCAGCGACTACCGGGACAGTGAAGCTTTCTTT.

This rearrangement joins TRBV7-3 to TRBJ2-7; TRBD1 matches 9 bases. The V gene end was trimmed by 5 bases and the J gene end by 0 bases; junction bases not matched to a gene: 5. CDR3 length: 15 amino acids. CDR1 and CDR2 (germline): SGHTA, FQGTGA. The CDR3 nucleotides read TGTGCCAGCAGCCCCGGACAGGGGCCCTCCTACGAGCAGTACTTC. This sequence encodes CASSPGQGPSYEQYF.